This T cell receptor (beta chain) was captured in a study of beta chain features in type 1 diabetes. At the level of the study: Examination spanned around 110,000,000 sorted cells from all samples.

V was trimmed by 4 bases and J by 5 bases, leaving 10 bases between them. The CDR3 is 13 residues long. From germline, CDR1 is LGHNA and CDR2 YNFKEQ. The isolated RNA, all of it, was reverse transcribed, so expressed TCRB transcripts were what got sequenced. Only in-frame clones appear in the TCRdb table, and some are missing; sequencing was by immunoSEQ multiplex PCR. The profile covers hundreds of thousands of clones, with over 25% appearing a single time and more than 0.055% taken by the ten largest. This receptor was taken from a man aged 18 to 30 in good health. The rearrangement links TRBV4-2 to TRBJ2-3, with a possible D match to TRBD2 (5 bases). The sample comprised naive CD4+ T cells from blood. For the CDR3, the DNA is TGTGCCAGCAGCCCACTAGGTAGAGATACGCAGTATTTT. Amino acid sequence: CASSPLGRDTQYF.